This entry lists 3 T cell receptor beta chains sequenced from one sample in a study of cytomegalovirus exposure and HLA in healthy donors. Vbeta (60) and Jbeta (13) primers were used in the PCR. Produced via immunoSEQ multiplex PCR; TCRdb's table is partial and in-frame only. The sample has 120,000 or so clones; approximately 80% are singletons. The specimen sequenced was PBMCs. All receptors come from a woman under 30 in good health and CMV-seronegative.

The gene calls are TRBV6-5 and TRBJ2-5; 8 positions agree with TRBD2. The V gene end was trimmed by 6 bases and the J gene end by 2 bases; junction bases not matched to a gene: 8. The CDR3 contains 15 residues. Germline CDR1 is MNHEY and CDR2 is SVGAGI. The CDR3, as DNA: TGTGCCAGCAGACCTCCGGGACTAGATCAAGAGACCCAGTACTTC. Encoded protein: CASRPPGLDQETQYF.

The DNA of the CDR3 is TGCGCCAGCAGCTTAGGGGGCTTTCGTGGGGGCTACACCTTC. Translation gives CASSLGGFRGGYTF. The chain couples TRBV5-1 to TRBJ1-2; 7 bases fit TRBD1. After removal of 2 bases from V and 8 bases from J, the junction contained 9 bases not matched to a gene. The CDR3 spans 14 residues. Germline V gene lookup returns CDR1 SGHRS and CDR2 YFSETQ.

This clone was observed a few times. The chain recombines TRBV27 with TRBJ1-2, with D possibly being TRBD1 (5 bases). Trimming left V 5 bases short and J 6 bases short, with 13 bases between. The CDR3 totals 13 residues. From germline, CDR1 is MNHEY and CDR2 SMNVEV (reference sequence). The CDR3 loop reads CASSSRGWDGYTF. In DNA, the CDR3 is TGTGCCAGCAGTAGTAGGGGCTGGGATGGCTACACCTTC.